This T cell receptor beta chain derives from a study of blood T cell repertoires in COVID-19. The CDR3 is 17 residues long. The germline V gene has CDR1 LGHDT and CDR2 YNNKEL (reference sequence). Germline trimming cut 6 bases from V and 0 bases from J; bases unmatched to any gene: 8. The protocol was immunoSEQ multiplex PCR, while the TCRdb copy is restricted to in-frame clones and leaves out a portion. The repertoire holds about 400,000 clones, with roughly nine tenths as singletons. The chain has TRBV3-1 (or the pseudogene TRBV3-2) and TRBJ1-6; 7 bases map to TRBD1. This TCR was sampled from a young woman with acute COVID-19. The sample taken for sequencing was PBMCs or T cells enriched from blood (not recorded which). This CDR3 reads CASRHTGVFSYNSPLHF. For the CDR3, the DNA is TGTGCCAGCAGGCACACAGGGGTCTTCTCCTATAATTCACCCCTCCACTTT.